This T cell receptor (beta chain) derives from a study of human T cells and chemical hapten exposure. This clonotype was observed a few times. No antigen is known for it. The time point is: pre-sensitization, week 0. The treatment is: therapeutic diphenylcyclopropenone sensitization with weekly scalp DPC. The template was total RNA from unfractionated whole blood. The V and J ends lost 0 bases and 3 bases, in that order; junction bases with no gene match: 7. CDR1 SGHDN and CDR2 FVKESK come from the germline V gene. There are 17 residues in the CDR3. Study-level findings and limits: Expanded TCRs formed significantly more large CDR3 similarity clusters than controls.

Original processing methods: Sample TCR totals centred on a median of approximately 96,000, ranging about 20,000 to 700,000. TCRdb passed the RACE reads through MiXCR, listing each CDR3 protein once. These V and J calls originate from TCRdb's pipeline instead of the authors' own analysis. The top ten hold roughly 8.2% of the sample, which has about 300,000 distinct CDR3 sequences, around 5.5% seen once. The sequencing used whole blood, collected in connection with sensitization to the hapten diphenylcyclopropenone (DPC). V usage is TRBV14 and J usage is TRBJ2-2, with 7 bases that match TRBD2. The sequence was collected from a young woman with alopecia areata. Some clones in this sample may be carry-over from other donors' samples. The chain's CDR3 is CASSQDRSGVYTGELFF. Here the CDR3 DNA reads TGTGCCAGCAGCCAAGATCGAAGCGGGGTTTACACCGGGGAGCTGTTTTTT.